This entry describes one T cell receptor beta chain. These data originate in a study of CD4 T cells in relation to SARS-CoV-2 and coronaviruses. Produced via immunoSEQ multiplex PCR; TCRdb's table is partial and in-frame only. The sample holds 60,000 or so clones; about 94% are singletons and the top ten take roughly 0.14%. Unexposed donor CD4+ T cells date from about 2010-2019, before the COVID-19 pandemic. The CDR3 is 14 amino acids. With V trimmed by 6 bases and J by 10 bases, 9 bases remained unmatched. The V gene's germline CDR1 is LNHDA and CDR2 SQIVND (reference sequence). This sequence originates from a human donor in good health. The sample taken for sequencing was naive CD4+ T cells from PBMCs. Indicated subset: naive CD4+ T cells isolated by negative enrichment. This chain connects TRBV19 to TRBJ2-1, with 10 bases aligning to TRBD1. In nucleotides, the CDR3 is TGTGCCAGTAGCCATAGGACAGGGGGAGGCGAGCAGTTCTTC. This translates into CASSHRTGGGEQFF.